This T cell receptor beta chain was captured by sequencing in a study of human T cells and chemical hapten exposure. As to time point: patch test 3, about 24 weeks after DPC sensitization. Documented treatment: therapeutic diphenylcyclopropenone sensitization with weekly scalp DPC. Sample donors consisted of patients with alopecia, aged 18 to 70 years, who were suitable for DPC. TCRdb itself ran the RACE reads through MiXCR, one entry per CDR3 protein. This sample has about 160,000 distinct CDR3 sequences, with around 30% found just once. Specimen: whole blood, collected in connection with sensitization to the hapten diphenylcyclopropenone (DPC). This clonotype originated in a woman between 18 and 29 years old with alopecia areata. Some clones in this sample may be carry-over from other donors' samples.

This CDR3 reads CASSYGTAAQETQYF. DNA of the CDR3: TGTGCCAGCAGTTACGGGACAGCAGCTCAAGAGACCCAGTACTTC. The gene calls are TRBV12-3 or TRBV12-4 and TRBJ2-5; 7 bases line up with TRBD1. The V segment lost 4 bases and the J segment 2 bases; nucleotides outside the gene matches: 7. CDR3 size: 15 residues.